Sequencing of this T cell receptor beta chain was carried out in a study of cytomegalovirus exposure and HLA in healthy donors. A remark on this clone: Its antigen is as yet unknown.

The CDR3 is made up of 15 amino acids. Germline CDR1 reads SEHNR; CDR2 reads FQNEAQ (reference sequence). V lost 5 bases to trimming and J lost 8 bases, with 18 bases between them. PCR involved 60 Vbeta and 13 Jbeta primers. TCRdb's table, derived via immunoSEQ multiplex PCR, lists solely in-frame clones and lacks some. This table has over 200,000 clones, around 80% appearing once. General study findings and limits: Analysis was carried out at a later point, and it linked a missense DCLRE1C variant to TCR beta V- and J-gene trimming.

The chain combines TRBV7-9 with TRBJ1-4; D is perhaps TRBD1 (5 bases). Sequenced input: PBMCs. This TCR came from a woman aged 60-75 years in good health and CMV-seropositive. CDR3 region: CASSPNYATGEKLFF. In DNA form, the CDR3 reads TGTGCCAGCAGCCCGAACTACGCAACAGGAGAAAAACTGTTTTTT.